Described below is a single TCR beta chain sequence and its context. Its antigen is unknown. The PCR made use of 60 Vbeta and 13 Jbeta primers. Libraries were prepared by immunoSEQ multiplex PCR; TCRdb keeps only in-frame clonotypes and omits some of them. Seen here are around 110,000 clones, approximately 67% observed once, and the top ten hold 1.5%. The CDR3 spans 13 residues. Germline-derived CDR1 and CDR2 are SGHVS and FNYEAQ. Deletions cut 1 base from V and 9 bases from J, with 10 bases between. The data were taken from a study of cytomegalovirus exposure and HLA in healthy donors. About the study: Out of approximately 170 million T cells, an earlier analysis found around 110 million unique TCR beta sequences in total.

Study-wide results and limits: In a later analysis, most CMV-associated TCR beta chains appeared HLA-restricted. In a later analysis, TCR beta V- and J-gene trimming showed a link to a missense DCLRE1C variant.

Healthy people donating bone marrow made up the donors. Sequenced: PBMCs. This TCR derives from a man in his late teens or twenties in good health and CMV-seronegative. J is TRBJ2-1 and V is TRBV7-6; a weak D match, TRBD1 (5 bases). The CDR3 here is CASSLGTIGEQFF. CDR3 nucleotides: TGTGCCAGCAGCTTAGGGACAATCGGTGAGCAGTTCTTC.